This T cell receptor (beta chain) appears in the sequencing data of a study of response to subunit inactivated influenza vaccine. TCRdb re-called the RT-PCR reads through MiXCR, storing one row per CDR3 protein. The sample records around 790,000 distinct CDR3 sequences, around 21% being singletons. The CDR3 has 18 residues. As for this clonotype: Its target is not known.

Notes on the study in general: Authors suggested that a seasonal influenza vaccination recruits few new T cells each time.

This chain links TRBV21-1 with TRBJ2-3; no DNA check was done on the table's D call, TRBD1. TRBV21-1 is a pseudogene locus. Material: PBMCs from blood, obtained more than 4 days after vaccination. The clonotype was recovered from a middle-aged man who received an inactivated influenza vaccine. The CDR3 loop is CASSNGPPEELGQDTQYF. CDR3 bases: TGTGCCAGCAGCAACGGGCCCCCGGAGGAGCTAGGGCAAGATACGCAGTATTTT.